The T cell receptor beta chain under discussion was sequenced for a study of beta chain features in type 1 diabetes. Study-level findings and limits: Fewer insertions but more deletions were seen at VDJ junctions in type 1 diabetes patients. Significant though moderate, a shortening of TCRB CDR3s appeared in all four CD4+ subsets of Type 1 diabetes patients.

Expressed TCRB transcripts were sequenced because the isolated RNA had all been reverse transcribed beforehand. Sequencing of naive, central memory and regulatory T cell samples gave an average of about 3.9 million reads. Using immunoSEQ multiplex PCR, the repertoire was profiled, and TCRdb retains in-frame clones only, with some absent. The sample carries under 450,000 clones, about 16% recorded once. With V trimmed by 7 bases and J by 7 bases, 19 bases remained unmatched. Germline CDR1 and CDR2: MNHEY and SMNVEV (reference sequence). The CDR3 is 16 residues long. A word on this clone: As yet, its antigen is unknown.

Sequencing used naive CD4+ T cells from blood. The source of this sequence is a young woman in good health. The chain combines TRBV27 with TRBJ2-7; 7 nucleotides line up with TRBD1. CDR3 amino acids: CASNSLTRTGSNEQYF. CDR3 DNA: TGTGCCAGCAACTCCTTAACCAGGACAGGCTCTAATGAGCAGTACTTC.